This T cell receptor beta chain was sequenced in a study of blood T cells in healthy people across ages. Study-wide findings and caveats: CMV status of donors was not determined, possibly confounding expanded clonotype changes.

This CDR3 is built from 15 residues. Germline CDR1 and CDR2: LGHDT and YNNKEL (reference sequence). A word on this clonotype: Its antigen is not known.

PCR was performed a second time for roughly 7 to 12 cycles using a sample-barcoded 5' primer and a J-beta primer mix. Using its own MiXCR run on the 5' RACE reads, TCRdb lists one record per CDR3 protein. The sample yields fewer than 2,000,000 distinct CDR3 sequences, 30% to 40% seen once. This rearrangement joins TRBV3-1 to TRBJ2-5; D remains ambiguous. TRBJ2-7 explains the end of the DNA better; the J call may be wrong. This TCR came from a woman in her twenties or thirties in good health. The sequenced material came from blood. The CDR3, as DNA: TGTGCCAGCAGCCCTCGACCCGCGTCAACCTACGAGCAGTACTTC. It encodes CASSPRPASTYEQYF.